Following are 32 T cell receptor beta chains from one sample sequenced in a study of T cell repertoires in cytomegalovirus infection. From the reads, TCRdb called clonotypes with MiXCR, one entry per CDR3 protein. The data hold under 250,000 distinct CDR3 sequences, with 9% to 15% observed a single time. Sequencing was carried out using PBMCs. These TCRs come from a human donor in good health (CMV status not recorded). Some clones in this sample may be carry-over from other donors' samples.

Only a few counts were recorded for this clonotype. This chain uses TRBV28 with TRBJ2-7, with 10 bases aligning to TRBD1. This CDR3 has 16 amino acids. From germline, CDR1 is MDHEN and CDR2 SYDVKM. V trimming: 5 bases; J trimming: 6 bases; junction bases outside the gene matches: 13. The CDR3 nucleotides are TGTGCCAGCAGTCCCATTGACTGGGACAGGGGAAGCGAGCAGTACTTC. Encoded protein: CASSPIDWDRGSEQYF.

This clonotype was seen repeatedly, ten times or more. This chain uses TRBV7-6 with TRBJ2-7; TRBD2 agrees at 8 bases. The CDR3 contains 14 residues. Germline values: CDR1 SGHVS, CDR2 FNYEAQ. J gave up 4 bases and V 5 bases, and 7 bases lay outside the gene matches. The CDR3 reads CASSRGAGAYEQYF. The CDR3 DNA follows: TGTGCCAGCAGCCGCGGAGCGGGAGCTTACGAGCAGTACTTC. Filled out from reference TRBV7-6 and TRBJ2-7, the complete variable domain reads GAGVSQSPRYKVTKRGQDVALRCDPISGHVSLYWYRQALGQGPEFLTYFNYEAQQDKSGLPNDRFSAERPEGSISTLTIQRTEQRDSAMYRCASSRGAGAYEQYFGPGTRLTVT.

The table lists this clonotype with many counts. The CDR3 nucleotides read TGTGCCAGCAGCATGACAGGCTCCTACGAGCAGTACTTC. It specifies CASSMTGSYEQYF. V gene TRBV7-3 combines with J gene TRBJ2-7; D may be TRBD1 (6 bases). Germline CDR1 is SGHTA and CDR2 is FQGTGA. The CDR3 is 13 amino acids. V was shortened by 5 bases and J by 0 bases, with 8 bases between the two germline ends.

This clonotype was picked up many times. The chain uses TRBV7-2 and TRBJ2-2, with D unresolved. Trimming took 2 bases from V and 6 from J, leaving 7 bases between them. CDR3 length equals 13 residues. CDR1 is SGHTA and CDR2 is FQGNSA in the germline V gene. DNA of the CDR3: TGTGCCAGCAGCTTAAACTCGGCCGGGGAGCTGTTTTTT. Its protein product is CASSLNSAGELFF. Drawing the rest from reference TRBV7-2 and TRBJ2-2, the complete variable domain is GAGVSQSPSNKVTEKGKDVELRCDPISGHTALYWYRQSLGQGLEFLIYFQGNSAPDKSGLPSDRFSAERTGGSVSTLTIQRTQQEDSAVYLCASSLNSAGELFFGEGSRLTVL.

The table lists this clonotype with many counts. The genes are TRBV7-2 and TRBJ2-1; 7 nucleotides line up with TRBD2. V lost 5 bases to trimming and J lost 10 bases; unmatched junction nucleotides: 8. The germline V gene encodes CDR1 SGHTA and CDR2 FQGNSA. This CDR3 is built from 13 residues. The CDR3 DNA follows: TGTGCCAGCAGCATCGAGCGGGGTGGGGAGCAGTTCTTC. Its translation is CASSIERGGEQFF.

This clonotype was recorded a few times. The rearrangement links TRBV27 to TRBJ2-3; TRBD1 matches 9 bases. This CDR3 region has 15 residues. Trimming removed 2 bases from V and 2 bases from J; junction bases left unmatched: 2. Germline V gene sequence: CDR1 MNHEY, CDR2 SMNVEV (reference sequence). The CDR3 DNA is TGTGCCAGCAGTTTAGGGACAGGGAACACAGATACGCAGTATTTT. Its translation: CASSLGTGNTDTQYF.

Only a few counts were recorded for this clonotype. The rearrangement uses TRBV25-1 and TRBJ2-7; D may be TRBD1 or TRBD2 (5 bases each). Trimming pared 4 bases from V and 4 bases from J, leaving 17 bases between. This CDR3 has 15 amino acids. Looked up from germline, CDR1 is MGHDK and CDR2 is SYGVNS. CDR3 nucleotide sequence: TGTGCCAGCAGTGCGCAGGGAAGAGGGTCTTACGAGCAGTACTTC. Protein product: CASSAQGRGSYEQYF.

The chain uses TRBV3-1 and TRBJ2-3, with a tentative D call TRBD2 (5 bases). Trimming took off 1 base at V and 4 bases at J, with 9 bases between the two ends. The CDR3 contains 14 residues. Per germline, CDR1 LGHDT and CDR2 YNNKEL (reference sequence). In DNA form, the CDR3 reads TGTGCCAGCAGCCAAGCGGACTGGGCAGATACGCAGTATTTT. Its protein is CASSQADWADTQYF.

There are a few counts of this clonotype. V is TRBV5-1 and J is TRBJ2-7; 9 nucleotides line up with TRBD2. Germline V CDR1 and CDR2: SGHRS, YFSETQ. The CDR3 spans 16 residues. Trimming at V came to 3 bases and at J to 6 bases, leaving 13 bases not matched to a gene. The DNA for the CDR3 is TGCGCCAGCAGCTGGGGGCCGGCGACTAGCGGAGGCGAGCAGTACTTC. This codes for CASSWGPATSGGEQYF.

J is TRBJ2-7 and V is TRBV5-1, with D unclear. V lost 2 bases to trimming and J lost 5 bases, with 8 bases between them. Germline V gene sequence: CDR1 SGHRS, CDR2 YFSETQ. The CDR3 extends over 12 amino acids. The CDR3 nucleotides are TGCGCCAGCAGCTTCGCCCGGGACGAGCAGTACTTC. This sequence encodes CASSFARDEQYF.

J is TRBJ2-7 and V is TRBV5-1; D may be TRBD1 (6 bases). CDR3 size: 15 residues. Germline V CDR1 and CDR2: SGHRS, YFSETQ. V shed 4 bases and J shed 0 bases, with 14 bases lying between them. CDR3 nucleotides: TGCGCCAGCAGCCCAGGGGCGCGGGCCTCCTACGAGCAGTACTTC. Its protein is CASSPGARASYEQYF.

This clonotype was seen ten or more times. The chain is built from TRBV7-8 and TRBJ2-7; 13 positions agree with TRBD2. Germline V lookup: CDR1 SGHVS, CDR2 FQNEAQ. This CDR3 has 16 amino acids. The junction had 4 bases not matched to a gene; V was cut back by 5 bases and J by 0 bases. CDR3 amino acids: CASSPRTSGSSYEQYF. The CDR3 bases are TGTGCCAGCAGCCCAAGGACTAGCGGGAGCTCCTACGAGCAGTACTTC.

The table lists this clonotype with many counts. The chain employs TRBV12-3 or TRBV12-4 and TRBJ2-3, with TRBD2 matching over 9 bases. The CDR3 runs to 15 residues. V shed 4 bases, J shed 5 bases, and the junction held 7 bases outside the gene matches. In nucleotides, the CDR3 is TGTGCCAGCAGTTCTCGCGGGGGGGGCATAGATACGCAGTATTTT. Its translation is CASSSRGGGIDTQYF.

This clonotype has only a few counts. The chain combines TRBV11-2 with TRBJ2-7, with TRBD1 identical over 9 bases. The CDR3 has 14 residues. V lost 4 bases and J lost 6; bases outside the gene matches: 7. Per germline, CDR1 SGHAT and CDR2 FQNNGV. CDR3 in DNA: TGTGCCAGCAGCTCGGGACAGGGAATGCTCGAGCAGTACTTC. Translated: CASSSGQGMLEQYF.

There are many counts of this clonotype. V and J are TRBV7-2 and TRBJ1-2, with unresolved D. Trimming removed 3 bases at V and 2 bases at J, with 7 bases between. Germline CDR1 reads SGHTA; CDR2 reads FQGNSA. The CDR3 consists of 13 residues. CDR3 sequence: CASSFPGNYGYTF. The CDR3 nucleotides are TGTGCCAGCAGCTTCCCTGGGAACTATGGCTACACCTTC. The full variable domain, completed using reference TRBV7-2 and TRBJ1-2, is GAGVSQSPSNKVTEKGKDVELRCDPISGHTALYWYRQSLGQGLEFLIYFQGNSAPDKSGLPSDRFSAERTGGSVSTLTIQRTQQEDSAVYLCASSFPGNYGYTFGSGTRLTVV.

This clonotype was seen ten or more times. The J gene is TRBJ1-1, the V gene TRBV7-2; no clear D. There are 13 residues in the CDR3. The germline V gene has CDR1 SGHTA and CDR2 FQGNSA. Trimming stripped 5 bases from V and 3 bases from J, with 10 bases between. The CDR3 coding sequence is TGTGCCAGCAGCCTTGACATTTACACTGAAGCTTTCTTT. Translation: CASSLDIYTEAFF.

The rearrangement joins TRBV20-1 to TRBJ2-3; D call uncertain. CDR3 length: 10 amino acids. Looked up from germline, CDR1 is DFQATT and CDR2 is SNEGSKA (reference sequence). V was cut by 3 bases and J by 6 bases, with 4 bases left in between. The CDR3 loop is CSASSDTQYF. The CDR3 DNA reads as TGCAGTGCTAGTTCGGATACGCAGTATTTT.

The rearrangement joins TRBV20-1 to TRBJ2-1; D perhaps matches TRBD2 (5 bases). CDR3 size: 15 residues. V was pared by 3 bases and J by 5 bases, with 17 bases between. CDR1 is DFQATT and CDR2 is SNEGSKA in the germline V gene (reference sequence). In nucleotides, the CDR3 is TGCAGTGCTAGCCGCTATGGGAGACAAGACAATGAGCAGTTCTTC. Translating gives CSASRYGRQDNEQFF.

This clonotype was seen ten or more times. V and J are TRBV7-2 and TRBJ2-1; 7 bases are a match to TRBD2. Germline-derived CDR1 and CDR2 are SGHTA and FQGNSA. V lost 5 bases and J lost 8; bases outside the gene matches: 6. The CDR3 covers 13 residues. CDR3 sequence: CASSRPAGDEQFF. CDR3 DNA: TGTGCCAGCAGCCGGCCCGCGGGAGATGAGCAGTTCTTC.

This clonotype was counted many times. The chain joins TRBV28 to TRBJ1-2; possibly TRBD1 for D (6 bases). The V end was cut by 5 bases, the J end by 0 bases, with 19 bases between. The CDR3 is made up of 17 amino acids. Germline-derived CDR1 and CDR2 are MDHEN and SYDVKM. For the CDR3, the DNA is TGTGCCAGCAGTCCCCTCACGGGGGGGACACCTAACTATGGCTACACCTTC. It encodes CASSPLTGGTPNYGYTF.

This clonotype has ten or more counts. This chain uses TRBV12-5 with TRBJ2-5; maybe TRBD2 (6 bases). Looked up from germline, CDR1 is LGHNT and CDR2 is FRNRAP. The length of the CDR3 is 15 residues. Trimming cost V 2 bases and J 9 bases, with 19 bases left between them. CDR3 DNA: TGTGCTAGTGGTTTGTCGGTCGGGACTCCCCCCGCCCAGTACTTC. This gives the protein CASGLSVGTPPAQYF.

This clonotype has more than one count but fewer than ten. The rearrangement links TRBV10-3 to TRBJ1-2, with 10 bases lining up with TRBD1. The V gene end was trimmed by 6 bases and the J gene end by 9 bases; junction bases not matched to a gene: 16. Germline V lookup: CDR1 ENHRY, CDR2 SYGVKD. This CDR3 has 16 amino acids. CDR3 residues: CAISQKQGLDRGSYTF. The CDR3 DNA reads as TGTGCCATCAGCCAGAAACAGGGGTTGGACAGGGGGAGCTACACCTTC.

The chain is built from TRBV20-1 and TRBJ1-6; perhaps TRBD1 as D (6 bases). Looked up from germline, CDR1 is DFQATT and CDR2 is SNEGSKA (reference sequence). V lost 1 base to trimming and J lost 7 bases, with 14 bases between them. The CDR3 contains 15 residues. The CDR3 DNA reads TGCAGTGCTAGAGCCCGGACAGCGGGAAATTCACCCCTCCACTTT. Its protein is CSARARTAGNSPLHF.

This clonotype occurred many times. V and J are TRBV4-3 and TRBJ2-5; D might be TRBD1 (5 bases). V lost 0 bases to trimming and J lost 1 base, with 18 bases between them. The CDR3 loop spans 18 amino acids. CDR1 and CDR2 from the germline V gene are LGHNA and YSLEER. The CDR3 DNA reads TGCGCCAGCAGCCAAGATGGGGCTTGGGGCGTCTTCCAAGAGACCCAGTACTTC. Translating it yields CASSQDGAWGVFQETQYF.

The sample holds many counts of this clonotype. The chain joins TRBV12-3 or TRBV12-4 to TRBJ2-1, with D maybe TRBD1 (5 bases). The CDR3 contains 12 residues. Between the trimmed V and J ends, which lost 3 bases and 14 bases, there was a span of 14 bases. The CDR3 sequence is CASSLEQGVKFF. DNA for the CDR3: TGTGCCAGCAGTTTGGAACAAGGGGTCAAGTTCTTC.

This clonotype was seen at least ten times. This chain uses TRBV7-2 with TRBJ2-7; D possibly matches TRBD1 or TRBD2 (6 bases each). Trimming removed 3 bases from V and 7 bases from J, with 10 bases in between. Looked up from germline, CDR1 is SGHTA and CDR2 is FQGNSA. The CDR3 contains 12 residues. In nucleotides, the CDR3 is TGTGCCAGCAGCTTGGGGGGCACGGAGCAGTACTTC. It is translated as CASSLGGTEQYF.

This clonotype was found many times. V gene TRBV7-2 combines with J gene TRBJ2-3; D unresolved. CDR3 size: 16 residues. The ends were cut back, 5 bases at V and 2 bases at J, with 17 bases in the middle. Germline V lookup: CDR1 SGHTA, CDR2 FQGNSA. The CDR3 loop is CASSLMADTATDTQYF. The CDR3 DNA follows: TGTGCCAGCAGCCTGATGGCCGACACAGCCACAGATACGCAGTATTTT.

This clonotype was observed a handful of times. The chain recombines TRBV7-9 with TRBJ2-3; TRBD2 might be the D (6 bases). Germline V gene lookup returns CDR1 SEHNR and CDR2 FQNEAQ (reference sequence). The V gene lost 1 base and the J gene lost 2 bases, with 7 bases spanning the gap. The CDR3 extends over 14 amino acids. The CDR3, as DNA: TGTGCCAGCAGCTTAGGCGGGGCCACAGATACGCAGTATTTT. It specifies CASSLGGATDTQYF. Full variable domain (rest looked up from reference TRBV7-9 and TRBJ2-3): DTGVSQNPRHKITKRGQNVTFRCDPISEHNRLYWYRQTLGQGPEFLTYFQNEAQLEKSRLLSDRFSAERPKGSFSTLEIQRTEQGDSAMYLCASSLGGATDTQYFGPGTRLTVL.

This clonotype was observed at least ten times. The rearrangement uses TRBV11-3 and TRBJ2-5, with D perhaps TRBD1 or TRBD2 (7 bases each). Germline CDR1 is SGHNT and CDR2 is YENEEA. The CDR3 loop spans 16 amino acids. The V end was cut by 4 bases, the J end by 2 bases, with 17 bases between. This CDR3 reads CASSSRGGSRQETQYF. The CDR3 bases are TGTGCCAGCAGCTCCAGGGGGGGGTCCCGACAAGAGACCCAGTACTTC.

The sample holds many counts of this clonotype. The J gene is TRBJ1-2, the V gene TRBV28; a weak D match, TRBD1 (5 bases). CDR1 MDHEN and CDR2 SYDVKM come from the germline V gene. There are 13 residues in the CDR3. V was shortened by 6 bases and J by 2 bases, with 10 bases between the two germline ends. The CDR3 DNA sequence: TGTGCCAGCAGCGTAGGGGCGAACTATGGCTACACCTTC. Amino acid sequence: CASSVGANYGYTF.

This clonotype was seen a few times. The chain employs TRBV6-6 and TRBJ2-5; TRBD2 aligns across 9 bases. This CDR3 spans 14 amino acids. Unmatched junction bases numbered 2, after V lost 2 bases and J lost 4 bases. The germline V gene has CDR1 MNHNY and CDR2 SVGAGI (reference sequence). DNA for the CDR3: TGTGCCAGCAGTTACACTAGCGGGTTAGAGACCCAGTACTTC. Translation: CASSYTSGLETQYF.

The genes are TRBV9 and TRBJ1-1; a weak D match, TRBD1 (5 bases). The V end lost 4 bases, the J end lost 1 base, and 8 bases lay between the germline ends. From germline, CDR1 is SGDLS and CDR2 YYNGEE. The CDR3 consists of 13 residues. CDR3 residues: CASSRGPNTEAFF. For the CDR3, the DNA is TGTGCCAGCAGCCGGGGACCGAACACTGAAGCTTTCTTT.